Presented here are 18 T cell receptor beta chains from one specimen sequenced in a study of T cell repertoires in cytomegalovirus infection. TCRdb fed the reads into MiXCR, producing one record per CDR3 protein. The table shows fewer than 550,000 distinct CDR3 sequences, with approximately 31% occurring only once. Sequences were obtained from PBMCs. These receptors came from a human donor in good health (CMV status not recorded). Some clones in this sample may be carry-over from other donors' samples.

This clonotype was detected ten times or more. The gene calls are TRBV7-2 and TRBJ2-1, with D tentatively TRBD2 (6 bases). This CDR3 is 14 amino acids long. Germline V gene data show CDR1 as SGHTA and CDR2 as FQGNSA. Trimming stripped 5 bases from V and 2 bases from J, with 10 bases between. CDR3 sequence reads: CASSHGGAYNEQFF. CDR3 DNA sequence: TGTGCCAGCAGCCACGGGGGAGCCTACAATGAGCAGTTCTTC.

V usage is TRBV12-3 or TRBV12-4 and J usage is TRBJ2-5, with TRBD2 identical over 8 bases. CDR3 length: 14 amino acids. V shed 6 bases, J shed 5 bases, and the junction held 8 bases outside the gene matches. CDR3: CASSFGGAGETQYF. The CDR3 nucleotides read TGTGCCAGCAGCTTCGGGGGGGCCGGGGAGACCCAGTACTTC.

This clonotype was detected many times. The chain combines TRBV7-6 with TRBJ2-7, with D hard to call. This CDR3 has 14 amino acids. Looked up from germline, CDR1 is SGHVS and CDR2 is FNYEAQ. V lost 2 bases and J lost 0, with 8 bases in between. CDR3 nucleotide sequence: TGTGCCAGCAGCTTAAGGCCTGACTCCTACGAGCAGTACTTC. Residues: CASSLRPDSYEQYF.

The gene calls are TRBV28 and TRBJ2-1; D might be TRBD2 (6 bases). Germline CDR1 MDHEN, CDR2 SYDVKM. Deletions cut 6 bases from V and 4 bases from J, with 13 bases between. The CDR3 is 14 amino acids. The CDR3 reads CASRRDWGYNEQFF. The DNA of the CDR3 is TGTGCCAGCAGGCGGGACTGGGGGTACAATGAGCAGTTCTTC.

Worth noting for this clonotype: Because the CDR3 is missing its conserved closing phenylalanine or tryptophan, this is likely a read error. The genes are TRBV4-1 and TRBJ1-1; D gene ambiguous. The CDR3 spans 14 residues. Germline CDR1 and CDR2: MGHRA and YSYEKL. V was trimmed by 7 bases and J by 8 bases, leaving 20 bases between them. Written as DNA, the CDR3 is TGCGCCAGCAAGCCAAAGATCCGCGAGCAAGAAGCTTTCTCT. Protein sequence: CASKPKIREQEAFS.

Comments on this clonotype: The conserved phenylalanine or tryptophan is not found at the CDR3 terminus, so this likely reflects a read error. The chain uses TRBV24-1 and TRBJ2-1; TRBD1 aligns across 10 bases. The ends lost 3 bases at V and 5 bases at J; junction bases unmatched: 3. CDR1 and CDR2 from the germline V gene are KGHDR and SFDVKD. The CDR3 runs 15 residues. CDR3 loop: CATSDRTGGDNEQFL. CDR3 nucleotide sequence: TGTGCCACCAGTGATAGGACAGGGGGGGACAATGAGCAGTTCTTA.

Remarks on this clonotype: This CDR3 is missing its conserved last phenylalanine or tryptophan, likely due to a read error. The CDR3 DNA reads as TGTGCCAGCAGTTACCTGAAAGAGACCCAGTACTAC. Protein product: CASSYLKETQYY. The rearrangement links TRBV6-6 to TRBJ2-5; D call uncertain. CDR1 and CDR2 (germline): MNHNY, SVGAGI (reference sequence). Deletions cut 2 bases from V and 3 bases from J, with 4 bases between. The length of the CDR3 is 12 residues.

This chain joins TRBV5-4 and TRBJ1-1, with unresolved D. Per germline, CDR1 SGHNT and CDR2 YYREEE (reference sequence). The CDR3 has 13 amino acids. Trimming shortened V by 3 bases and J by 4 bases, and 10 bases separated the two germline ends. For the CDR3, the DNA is TGTGCCAGCAGCTCTAGGGATGCCACTGAAGCTTTCTTT. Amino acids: CASSSRDATEAFF.

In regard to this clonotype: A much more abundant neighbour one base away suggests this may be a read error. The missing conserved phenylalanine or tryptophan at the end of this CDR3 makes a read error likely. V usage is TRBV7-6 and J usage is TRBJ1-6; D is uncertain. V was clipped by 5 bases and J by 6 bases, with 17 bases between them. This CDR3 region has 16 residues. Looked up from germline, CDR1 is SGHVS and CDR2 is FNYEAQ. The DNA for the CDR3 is TGTGCCAGCAGCCCCTTAGTCGGGTCCATTAATTCACCCCTCCACTTG. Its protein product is CASSPLVGSINSPLHL.

The CDR3 DNA is TGCAGTGCTAGGAGGCTCTCTGGGGCCAACGTCCTGACTTTC. Translated: CSARRLSGANVLTF. The rearrangement links TRBV20-1 to TRBJ2-6; no firm D call. Germline V gene lookup returns CDR1 DFQATT and CDR2 SNEGSKA (reference sequence). This CDR3 comprises 14 residues. V was shortened by 3 bases and J by 0 bases, with 6 bases between the two germline ends.

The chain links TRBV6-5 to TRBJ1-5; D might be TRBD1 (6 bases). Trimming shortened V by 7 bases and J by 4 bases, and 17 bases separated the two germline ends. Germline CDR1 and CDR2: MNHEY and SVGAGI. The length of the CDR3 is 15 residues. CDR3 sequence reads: CASTSAQGNNQPQHF. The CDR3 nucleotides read TGTGCCAGCACCTCCGCCCAGGGGAATAATCAGCCCCAGCATTTT.

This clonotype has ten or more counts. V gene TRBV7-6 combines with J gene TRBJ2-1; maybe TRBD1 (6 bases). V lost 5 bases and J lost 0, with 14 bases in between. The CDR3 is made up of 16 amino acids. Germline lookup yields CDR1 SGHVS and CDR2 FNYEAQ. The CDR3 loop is CASSVRQDSSYNEQFF. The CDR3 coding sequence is TGTGCCAGCAGCGTGAGACAGGATAGCTCCTACAATGAGCAGTTCTTC.

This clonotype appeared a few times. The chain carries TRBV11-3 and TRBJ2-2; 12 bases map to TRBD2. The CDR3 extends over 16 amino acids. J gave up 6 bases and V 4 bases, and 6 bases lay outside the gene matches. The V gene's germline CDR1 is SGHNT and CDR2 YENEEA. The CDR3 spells CASSSGLAGMAGELFF. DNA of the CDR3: TGTGCCAGCAGCTCAGGACTAGCGGGGATGGCCGGGGAGCTGTTTTTT.

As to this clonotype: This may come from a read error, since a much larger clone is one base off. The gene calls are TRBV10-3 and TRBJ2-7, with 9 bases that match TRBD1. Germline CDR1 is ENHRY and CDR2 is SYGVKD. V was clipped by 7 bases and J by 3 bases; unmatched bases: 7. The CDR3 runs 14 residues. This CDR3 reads CAIIETGQGYEQYF. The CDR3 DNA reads TGTGCCATCATTGAAACGGGACAGGGCTACGAGCAGTACTTC.

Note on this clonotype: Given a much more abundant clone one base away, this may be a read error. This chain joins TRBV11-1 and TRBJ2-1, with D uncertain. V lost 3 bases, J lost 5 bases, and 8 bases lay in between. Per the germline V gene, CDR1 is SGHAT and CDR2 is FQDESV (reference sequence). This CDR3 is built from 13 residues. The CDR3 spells CASSFAGNNEQFF. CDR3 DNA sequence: TGTGCCAGCAGCTTCGCTGGGAACAATGAGCAGTTCTTC.

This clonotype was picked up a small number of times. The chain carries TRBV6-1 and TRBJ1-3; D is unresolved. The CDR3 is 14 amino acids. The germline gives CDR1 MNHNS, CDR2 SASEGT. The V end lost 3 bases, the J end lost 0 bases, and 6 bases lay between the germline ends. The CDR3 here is CASSDVHSGNTIYF. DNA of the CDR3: TGTGCCAGCAGTGACGTGCACTCTGGAAACACCATATATTTT.

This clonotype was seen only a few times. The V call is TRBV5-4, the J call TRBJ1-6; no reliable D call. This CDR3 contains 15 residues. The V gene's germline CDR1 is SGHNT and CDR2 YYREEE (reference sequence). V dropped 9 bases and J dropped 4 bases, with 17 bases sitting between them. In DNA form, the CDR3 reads TGTGCCACCCAGAGCTGGGCCGGGTATAATTCACCCCTCCACTTT. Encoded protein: CATQSWAGYNSPLHF.

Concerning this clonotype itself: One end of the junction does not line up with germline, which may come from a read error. The CDR3, as DNA: TGTGCCAGCAGATCATCCCAGGGTGGGGAGCTGTACTTC. This encodes CASRSSQGGELYF. V gene TRBV7-9 combines with J gene TRBJ2-7; D might be TRBD1 or TRBD2, each matching 5 bases. The germline CDR1 and CDR2 sequences are SEHNR and FQNEAQ (reference sequence). The CDR3 length is 13 residues. The full variable domain, in which reference TRBV7-9 and TRBJ2-7 provide the parts outside the CDR3, is DTGVSQNPRHKITKRGQNVTFRCDPISEHNRLYWYRQTLGQGPEFLTYFQNEAQLEKSRLLSDRFSAERPKGSFSTLEIQRTEQGDSAMYLCASRSSQGGELYFGPGTRLTVT.